The 13 T cell receptor beta chains reported below all come from one sample, sequenced in a study of blood T cell repertoires in COVID-19. Sequencing used immunoSEQ multiplex PCR; TCRdb keeps in-frame clones, though not all of them. The table has 45,000 to 50,000 clones, 88% seen once. The sample consisted of peripheral blood. The receptors derive from a man in his fifties with active COVID-19.

The chain links TRBV28 to TRBJ1-6; tentative D call: TRBD1 (5 bases). CDR1 is MDHEN and CDR2 is SYDVKM in the germline V gene. This CDR3 spans 15 amino acids. V lost 6 bases and J lost 7, with 16 bases in between. The CDR3 sequence: CASSMGGRSNSPLHF. The CDR3 DNA follows: TGTGCCAGCAGCATGGGGGGTCGGAGCAATTCACCCCTCCACTTT. Supplemented by reference TRBV28 and TRBJ1-6, the full variable domain reads DVKVTQSSRYLVKRTGEKVFLECVQDMDHENMFWYRQDPGLGLRLIYFSYDVKMKEKGDIPEGYSVSREKKERFSLILESASTNQTSMYLCASSMGGRSNSPLHFGNGTRLTVT.

V and J are TRBV3-1 (or the pseudogene TRBV3-2) and TRBJ2-7; perhaps TRBD2 as D (5 bases). This CDR3 is built from 13 residues. Germline CDR1 LGHDT, CDR2 YNNKEL (reference sequence). V lost 1 base to trimming and J lost 6 bases, with 10 bases between them. CDR3 coding DNA: TGTGCCAGCAGCCAAGCGCTGGACTCCGAGCAGTACTTC. Translation gives CASSQALDSEQYF.

V usage is TRBV4-1 and J usage is TRBJ2-5, with 11 bases aligning to TRBD1. The CDR3 loop spans 16 amino acids. V lost 0 bases to trimming and J lost 2 bases; unmatched junction nucleotides: 2. Germline V lookup: CDR1 MGHRA, CDR2 YSYEKL. CDR3 bases: TGCGCCAGCAGCCAAGATGGGACAGGGGGACAAGAGACCCAGTACTTC. This translates into CASSQDGTGGQETQYF.

The V and J genes are TRBV5-1 and TRBJ1-1; D is possibly TRBD1 (6 bases). V was shortened by 0 bases and J by 4 bases, with 13 bases between the two germline ends. The germline V gene has CDR1 SGHRS and CDR2 YFSETQ. This CDR3 comprises 15 residues. The DNA of the CDR3 is TGCGCCAGCAGCTTGGTGGGCAGGGGACGCACTGAAGCTTTCTTT. It yields the protein CASSLVGRGRTEAFF.

The chain recombines TRBV23-1 with TRBJ2-3; 8 nucleotides align to TRBD1. TRBV23-1 is flagged as an ORF with uncertain function. Trimming at V came to 3 bases and at J to 3 bases, leaving 5 bases not matched to a gene. The CDR3 is made up of 15 amino acids. The CDR3 DNA follows: TGCGCCAGCAGTCATTCAGGGGGCGGAACAGATACGCAGTATTTT. This gives the protein CASSHSGGGTDTQYF.

The chain recombines TRBV27 with TRBJ1-5, with D hard to call. Germline CDR1 reads MNHEY; CDR2 reads SMNVEV (reference sequence). This CDR3 region has 13 residues. V was trimmed by 3 bases and J by 2 bases, leaving 5 bases between them. The CDR3 sequence is CASSLRGNQPQHF. CDR3 DNA sequence: TGTGCCAGCAGTTTGCGGGGCAATCAGCCCCAGCATTTT.

J is TRBJ2-1 and V is TRBV3-1 (or the pseudogene TRBV3-2), with D perhaps matching TRBD2 (5 bases). Trimming removed 5 bases at V and 5 bases at J, with 13 bases between. The CDR3 has 14 amino acids. Germline V gene lookup returns CDR1 LGHDT and CDR2 YNNKEL (reference sequence). The CDR3 DNA reads as TGTGCCAGCAGCAGGGCGGGCATCGACAATGAGCAGTTCTTC. It specifies CASSRAGIDNEQFF.

This clone was detected ten times or more. The rearrangement joins TRBV5-5 to TRBJ1-3; D remains ambiguous. Germline assignment: CDR1 SGHKS and CDR2 YYEKEE (reference sequence). The CDR3 totals 13 residues. The V gene lost 1 base and the J gene lost 4 bases, with 6 bases spanning the gap. The CDR3 DNA sequence: TGTGCCAGCAGCTTGAGCGGAGGAAACACCATATATTTT. Its protein is CASSLSGGNTIYF.

This chain uses TRBV7-2 with TRBJ2-4; D is perhaps TRBD2 (5 bases). CDR1 is SGHTA and CDR2 is FQGNSA in the germline V gene. V was shortened by 0 bases and J by 7 bases, with 10 bases between the two germline ends. The CDR3 consists of 14 residues. CDR3 residues: CASSLASSGNIQYF. For the CDR3, the DNA is TGTGCCAGCAGCTTAGCGAGTTCGGGGAACATTCAGTACTTC.

The rearrangement joins TRBV7-9 to TRBJ1-2, with a possible D match to TRBD1 (6 bases). CDR1 is SEHNR, CDR2 FQNEAQ, per germline (reference sequence). The length of the CDR3 is 15 residues. The ends were cut back, 5 bases at V and 0 bases at J, with 13 bases in the middle. CDR3 nucleotide sequence: TGTGCCAGCAGCCCGTGGGACACGCCTAACTATGGCTACACCTTC. The encoded protein is CASSPWDTPNYGYTF. The whole variable domain, filled in from reference TRBV7-9 and TRBJ1-2, reads DTGVSQNPRHKITKRGQNVTFRCDPISEHNRLYWYRQTLGQGPEFLTYFQNEAQLEKSRLLSDRFSAERPKGSFSTLEIQRTEQGDSAMYLCASSPWDTPNYGYTFGSGTRLTVV.

The chain links TRBV3-1 (or the pseudogene TRBV3-2) to TRBJ2-3; TRBD2 matches 7 bases. Germline CDR1 reads LGHDT; CDR2 reads YNNKEL (reference sequence). Unmatched junction bases numbered 7, after V lost 0 bases and J lost 1 base. The CDR3 consists of 17 residues. CDR3 DNA sequence: TGTGCCAGCAGCCAAGAGGGAGGCCGGGGGGGCACAGATACGCAGTATTTT. Amino acid sequence: CASSQEGGRGGTDTQYF.

The V call is TRBV2, the J call TRBJ2-3; D remains ambiguous. This CDR3 has 15 residues. In germline, CDR1 is SNHLY, CDR2 FYNNEI. Trimming pared 3 bases from V and 4 bases from J, leaving 14 bases between. CDR3 loop: CASSELLGWADTQYF. CDR3 in DNA: TGTGCCAGCAGTGAGTTACTCGGGTGGGCAGATACGCAGTATTTT. The whole variable domain, remainder taken from reference TRBV2 and TRBJ2-3, is EPEVTQTPSHQVTQMGQEVILRCVPISNHLYFYWYRQILGQKVEFLVSFYNNEISEKSEIFDDQFSVERPDGSNFTLKIRSTKLEDSAMYFCASSELLGWADTQYFGPGTRLTVL.

The V gene is TRBV3-1 (or the pseudogene TRBV3-2), the J gene TRBJ2-3, with D possibly matching TRBD1 (6 bases). This CDR3 contains 15 residues. V dropped 3 bases and J dropped 0 bases, with 10 bases sitting between them. Germline CDR1 is LGHDT and CDR2 is YNNKEL (reference sequence). The CDR3 here is CASSQNRASTDTQYF. The CDR3 DNA sequence: TGTGCCAGCAGCCAGAACAGGGCTAGCACAGATACGCAGTATTTT.